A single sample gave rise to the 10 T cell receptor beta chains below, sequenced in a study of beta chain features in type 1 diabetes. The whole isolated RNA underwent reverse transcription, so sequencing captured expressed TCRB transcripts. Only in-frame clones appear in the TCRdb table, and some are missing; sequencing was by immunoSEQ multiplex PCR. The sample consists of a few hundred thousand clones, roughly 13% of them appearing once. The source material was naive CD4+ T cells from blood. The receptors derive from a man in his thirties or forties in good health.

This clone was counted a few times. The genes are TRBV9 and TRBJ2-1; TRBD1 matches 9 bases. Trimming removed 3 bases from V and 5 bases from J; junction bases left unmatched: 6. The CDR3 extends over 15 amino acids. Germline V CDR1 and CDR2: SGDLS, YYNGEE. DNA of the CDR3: TGTGCCAGCAGCGACCGGGACAGGGTACACAATGAGCAGTTCTTC. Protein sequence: CASSDRDRVHNEQFF.

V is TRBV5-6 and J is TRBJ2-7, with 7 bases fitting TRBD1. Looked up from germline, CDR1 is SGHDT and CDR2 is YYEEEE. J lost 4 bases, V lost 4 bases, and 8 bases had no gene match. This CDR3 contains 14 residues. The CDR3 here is CASSLPGQRYEQYV. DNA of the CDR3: TGTGCCAGCAGCCTACCGGGACAGCGGTACGAGCAGTACGTC.

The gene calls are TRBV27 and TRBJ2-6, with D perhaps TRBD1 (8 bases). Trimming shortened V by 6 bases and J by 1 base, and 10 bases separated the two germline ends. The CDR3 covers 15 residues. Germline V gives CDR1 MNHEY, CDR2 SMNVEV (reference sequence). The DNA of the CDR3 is TGTGCCAGCAGACAGGGGGGGTCTGGGGCCAACGTCCTGACTTTC. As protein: CASRQGGSGANVLTF.

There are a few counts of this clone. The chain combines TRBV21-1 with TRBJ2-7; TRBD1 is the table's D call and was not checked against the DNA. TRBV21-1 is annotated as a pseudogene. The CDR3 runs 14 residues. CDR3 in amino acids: CASTRTRGQIEQYV. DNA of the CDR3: TGTGCCAGCACCAGAACGAGGGGACAGATCGAGCAGTACGTC.

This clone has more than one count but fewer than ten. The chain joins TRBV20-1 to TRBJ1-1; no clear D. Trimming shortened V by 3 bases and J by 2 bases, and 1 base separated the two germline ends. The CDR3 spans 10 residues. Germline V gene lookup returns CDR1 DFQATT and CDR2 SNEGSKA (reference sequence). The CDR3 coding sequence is TGCAGTGCTAGTAACACTGAAGCTTTCTTT. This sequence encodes CSASNTEAFF.

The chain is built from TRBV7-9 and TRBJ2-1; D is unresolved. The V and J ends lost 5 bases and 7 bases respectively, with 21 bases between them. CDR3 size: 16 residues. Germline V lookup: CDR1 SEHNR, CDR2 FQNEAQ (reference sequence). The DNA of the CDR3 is TGTGCCAGCAGCCCGCGACTGAGCACATCGAAAAATGAGCAGTTCTTC. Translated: CASSPRLSTSKNEQFF.

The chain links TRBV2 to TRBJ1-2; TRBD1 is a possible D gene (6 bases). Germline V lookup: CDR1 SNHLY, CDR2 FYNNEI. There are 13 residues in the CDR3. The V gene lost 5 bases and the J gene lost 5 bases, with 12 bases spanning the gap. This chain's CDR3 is CASSSGQLYGYTF. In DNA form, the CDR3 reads TGTGCCAGCAGTTCCGGACAGTTGTATGGCTACACCTTC. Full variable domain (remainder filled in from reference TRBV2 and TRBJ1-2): EPEVTQTPSHQVTQMGQEVILRCVPISNHLYFYWYRQILGQKVEFLVSFYNNEISEKSEIFDDQFSVERPDGSNFTLKIRSTKLEDSAMYFCASSSGQLYGYTFGSGTRLTVV.

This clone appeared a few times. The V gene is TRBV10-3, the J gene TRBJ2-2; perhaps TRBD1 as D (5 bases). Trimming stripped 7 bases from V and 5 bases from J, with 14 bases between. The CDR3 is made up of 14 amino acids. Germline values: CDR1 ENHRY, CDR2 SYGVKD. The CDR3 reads CAITSQGETGELFF. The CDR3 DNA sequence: TGTGCCATCACTTCCCAGGGCGAGACCGGGGAGCTGTTTTTT.

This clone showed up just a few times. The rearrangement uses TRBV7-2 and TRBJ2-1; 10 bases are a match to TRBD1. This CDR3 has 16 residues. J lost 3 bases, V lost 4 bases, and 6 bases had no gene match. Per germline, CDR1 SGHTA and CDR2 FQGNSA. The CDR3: CASSSRDRGYYNEQFF. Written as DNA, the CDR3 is TGTGCCAGCAGCTCCCGGGACAGGGGATACTACAATGAGCAGTTCTTC.

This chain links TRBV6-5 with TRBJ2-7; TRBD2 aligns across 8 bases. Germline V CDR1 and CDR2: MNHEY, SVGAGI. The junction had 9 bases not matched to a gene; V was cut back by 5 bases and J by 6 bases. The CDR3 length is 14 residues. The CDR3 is CASSRAAAGGEQYV. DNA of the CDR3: TGTGCCAGCAGTAGGGCCGCGGCGGGAGGCGAGCAGTACGTC.